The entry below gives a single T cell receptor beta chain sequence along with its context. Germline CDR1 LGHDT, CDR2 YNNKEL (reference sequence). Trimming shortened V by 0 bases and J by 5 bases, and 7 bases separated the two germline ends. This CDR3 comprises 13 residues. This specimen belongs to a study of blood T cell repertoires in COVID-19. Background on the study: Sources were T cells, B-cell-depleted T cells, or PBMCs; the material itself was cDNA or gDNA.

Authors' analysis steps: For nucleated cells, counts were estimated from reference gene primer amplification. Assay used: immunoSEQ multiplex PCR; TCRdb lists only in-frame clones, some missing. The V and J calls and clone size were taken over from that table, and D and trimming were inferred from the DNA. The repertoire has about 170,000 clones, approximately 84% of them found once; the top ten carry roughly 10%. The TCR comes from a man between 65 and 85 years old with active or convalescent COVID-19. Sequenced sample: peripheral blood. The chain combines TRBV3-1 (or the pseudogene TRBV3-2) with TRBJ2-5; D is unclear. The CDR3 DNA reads TGTGCCAGCAGCCAAGATCCAGCGGAGACCCAGTACTTC. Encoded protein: CASSQDPAETQYF.